This TCR beta chain was observed in a study of shared clonotypes between healthy human individuals. Study in general: In total, the donors were two women and a few men aged 18 to 49. Donors had three CD4 naive, three CD4 memory, two CD8 naive and one CD8 memory plate apiece.

The CDR3 runs 15 residues. The authors ran the assay at deep level. Template for every sorted-subset replicate PCR totaled about 0.2 ug DNA, tens of thousands of T cell genomes. The protocol was immunoSEQ multiplex PCR, while the TCRdb copy is restricted to in-frame clones and leaves out a portion. The data show approximately 2,000,000 clones, with 85% to 95% seen just once and approximately 0.39% held by the top ten. This receptor was identified in a man younger than 35 in good health. Some clones in this sample may be carry-over from other donors' samples. This chain joins TRBV21-1 and TRBJ1-2. TRBV21-1 represents a pseudogene. The sample comprised naive CD4+ T cells from PBMCs. Described subset: CD45RA+ positively selected. The CDR3 DNA is TGTGCCAGCAGCGCGCGAAAAAAGGGAGGCTATGGCTACACCTTC. It yields the protein CASSARKKGGYGYTF.